This paragraph covers one T cell receptor beta chain sequence. The antigen is not known. Time point specified: week 11, during vaccination. Topical imiquimod accompanied each vaccine dose, which consisted of 300 ug of mutant IDH1 20-mer peptide. The data originate from a study of a mutant IDH1 vaccine in newly diagnosed glioma. The wider study: Treated patients showed a male proportion of around 62%, a female proportion of roughly 38%, and a mean age of around 40 years. Before enrollment, the patients had been treated with radiotherapy alone, temozolomide alone, or both together. Most of them had received both.

V was pared by 5 bases and J by 2 bases, with 7 bases of the junction left unmatched. Germline V lookup: CDR1 SGHNT, CDR2 YENEEA. There are 15 residues in the CDR3. Produced via immunoSEQ multiplex PCR; TCRdb's table is partial and in-frame only. The sample consists of around 24,000 clones, 79% of them appearing once. This sequence joins TRBV11-3 and TRBJ2-3; 7 bases map to TRBD2. The specimen comprised PBMCs, sampled from a glioma patient whose treatment included an IDH1 peptide vaccine. This TCR derives from a middle-aged man with glioma. The CDR3 loop reads CASSPREGVTDTQYF. In nucleotides, the CDR3 is TGTGCCAGCAGCCCTAGGGAGGGTGTCACAGATACGCAGTATTTT.